The 21 T cell receptor beta chains below all came from one sample that was sequenced in a study of neurological immune-mediated disorders. TCRdb processed the 5' RACE reads anew with MiXCR; each CDR3 protein has one entry. The sample consists of over 70,000 distinct CDR3 sequences, 10% to 13% of them appearing once. Described time point: longitudinal time-point 1 (baseline). Specimen: PBMCs. The receptors derive from a man aged 25-45 years in good health.

This clonotype was seen ten or more times. The V gene is TRBV27, the J gene TRBJ2-7; D gene ambiguous. The CDR3 loop spans 13 amino acids. Trimming left V 3 bases short and J 3 bases short, with 9 bases between. Germline V gene data show CDR1 as MNHEY and CDR2 as SMNVEV (reference sequence). In DNA, the CDR3 is TGTGCCAGCAGTTTGACTGGAAACTACGAGCAGTACTTC. This translates into CASSLTGNYEQYF.

This clonotype was recorded at least ten times. The CDR3 loop reads CASTWGGDKDTQYF. The CDR3 nucleotides are TGCGCCAGCACCTGGGGGGGGGACAAAGATACGCAGTATTTT. The V gene is TRBV5-1, the J gene TRBJ2-3; a weak D match, TRBD2 (7 bases). Germline V lookup: CDR1 SGHRS, CDR2 YFSETQ. The CDR3 has 14 amino acids. Trimming took 6 bases from V and 5 from J, leaving 16 bases between them.

Details on this clonotype: Being one base from a much bigger clone, this may be a read error. No conserved phenylalanine or tryptophan ends this CDR3, so it is likely a read error. CDR3 loop: CSVDLRRNTEAFS. DNA for the CDR3: TGCAGCGTTGACCTACGGCGAAACACTGAAGCTTTCTCT. The rearrangement uses TRBV29-1 and TRBJ1-1; no reliable D call. Per germline, CDR1 SQVTM and CDR2 ANQGSEA. Trimming cost V 3 bases and J 2 bases, with 10 bases left between them. CDR3 length equals 13 residues.

In its sample, this clonotype was seen many times. The chain is built from TRBV20-1 and TRBJ2-2, with TRBD2 matching 11 bases. CDR3 length equals 17 residues. The germline gives CDR1 DFQATT, CDR2 SNEGSKA (reference sequence). Trimming took 2 bases from V and 4 from J; bases not matched to a gene: 9. As DNA, the CDR3 is TGCAGTGCTAGAAGGCCGGGACTAGCGGAGCGCACCGGGGAGCTGTTTTTT. It encodes CSARRPGLAERTGELFF.

The chain couples TRBV21-1 to TRBJ2-7. TRBV21-1 is flagged as a pseudogene. This CDR3 comprises 15 residues. Here the CDR3 reads CASSPKAGASYEQYF. DNA for the CDR3: TGTGCCAGCAGCCCAAAAGCGGGAGCGTCCTACGAGCAGTACTTC.

Ten or more counts support this clonotype. The rearrangement links TRBV9 to TRBJ2-7; D remains ambiguous. The CDR3 totals 14 residues. Between the trimmed V and J ends, which lost 4 bases and 3 bases, there was a span of 14 bases. From germline, CDR1 is SGDLS and CDR2 YYNGEE. CDR3 residues: CASSLSDGYYEQYF. CDR3 nucleotide sequence: TGTGCCAGCAGCCTCTCGGACGGATACTACGAGCAGTACTTC.

There are many counts of this clonotype. The V and J genes are TRBV30 and TRBJ2-6, with D possibly TRBD1 on 6 matching bases. CDR3 length: 14 residues. Trimming removed 4 bases at V and 4 bases at J, with 11 bases between. Germline-derived CDR1 and CDR2 are GTSNPN and SVGIG (reference sequence). CDR3 sequence: CAWINRAGANVLTF. The DNA for the CDR3 is TGTGCCTGGATTAACAGGGCCGGGGCCAACGTCCTGACTTTC.

This clonotype was picked up many times. The chain carries TRBV7-2 and TRBJ2-3; 12 bases match TRBD2. Germline values: CDR1 SGHTA, CDR2 FQGNSA. V dropped 5 bases and J dropped 1; count of bases not matched to a gene: 4. The CDR3 runs to 16 residues. DNA of the CDR3: TGTGCCAGCAGCCTACTAGCGGGAGGACGCACAGATACGCAGTATTTT. Its protein product is CASSLLAGGRTDTQYF.

This clonotype was counted many times. The rearrangement joins TRBV7-2 to TRBJ2-5; 8 nucleotides align to TRBD2. In germline, CDR1 is SGHTA, CDR2 FQGNSA. After removal of 3 bases from V and 5 bases from J, the junction contained 5 bases not matched to a gene. CDR3 size: 14 residues. The CDR3 bases are TGTGCCAGCAGCTTCGGACTAGCCCCCGAGACCCAGTACTTC. Translated, it gives CASSFGLAPETQYF.

The table lists this clonotype with many counts. The chain joins TRBV5-5 to TRBJ2-2; D assignment may be TRBD1 or TRBD2 (5 bases each). V lost 4 bases and J lost 1, with 11 bases in between. CDR3 length equals 15 residues. Germline V gene sequence: CDR1 SGHKS, CDR2 YYEKEE (reference sequence). CDR3 sequence: CASSGSGQNTGELFF. DNA of the CDR3: TGTGCCAGCAGCGGGAGCGGACAGAACACCGGGGAGCTGTTTTTT.

This clonotype was seen many times. The chain carries TRBV7-6 and TRBJ2-1, with 7 bases lining up with TRBD2. J gave up 5 bases and V 0 bases, and 16 bases lay outside the gene matches. The CDR3 has 19 residues. CDR1 and CDR2 from the germline V gene are SGHVS and FNYEAQ. The DNA of the CDR3 is TGTGCCAGCAGCTTAGCCCAGAGGGGAATAGCGGGTCACAACAATGAGCAGTTCTTC. Translating it yields CASSLAQRGIAGHNNEQFF.

In this sample, this clonotype turned up many times. The CDR3 DNA reads TGTGCCAGCAGTTTACTAGCGGGAACCTACGAGCAGTACTTC. Translated, it gives CASSLLAGTYEQYF. The chain joins TRBV27 to TRBJ2-7, with 9 bases lining up with TRBD2. The germline gives CDR1 MNHEY, CDR2 SMNVEV (reference sequence). There are 14 residues in the CDR3. Trimming at V came to 2 bases and at J to 2 bases, leaving 1 base not matched to a gene.

This clonotype was seen at least ten times. V gene TRBV7-2 combines with J gene TRBJ2-7; tentatively, D is TRBD2 (5 bases). The V end lost 1 base, the J end lost 1 base, and 8 bases lay between the germline ends. The CDR3 has 14 residues. Germline-derived CDR1 and CDR2 are SGHTA and FQGNSA. As DNA, the CDR3 is TGTGCCAGCAGCTTAGTCGGGAATTCCTACGAGCAGTACTTC. Encoded protein: CASSLVGNSYEQYF.

This clonotype was counted ten times or more. The chain combines TRBV5-1 with TRBJ2-1, with D possibly matching TRBD2 (6 bases). In germline, CDR1 is SGHRS, CDR2 YFSETQ. CDR3 length: 14 residues. V was shortened by 7 bases and J by 0 bases, with 11 bases between the two germline ends. The CDR3 DNA follows: TGCGCCAGCGGCGGGACTGGCTCCTACAATGAGCAGTTCTTC. This codes for CASGGTGSYNEQFF.

The rearrangement joins TRBV10-3 to TRBJ1-1; no clear D. V was clipped by 0 bases and J by 0 bases, with 8 bases between them. CDR3 length equals 15 residues. Germline CDR1 is ENHRY and CDR2 is SYGVKD. The CDR3 sequence: CAISESGRLNTEAFF. CDR3 sequence (DNA): TGTGCCATCAGTGAGTCGGGCAGGCTGAACACTGAAGCTTTCTTT.

The sample holds a few counts of this clonotype. The chain is built from TRBV7-2 and TRBJ2-1; 10 nucleotides agree with TRBD2. CDR1 is SGHTA, CDR2 FQGNSA, per germline. Trimming cost V 2 bases and J 1 base; bases outside gene matches: 5. The CDR3 extends over 17 amino acids. Written as DNA, the CDR3 is TGTGCCAGCAGCTTATCTAGCGGGAGTGGATCCTACAATGAGCAGTTCTTC. The encoded protein is CASSLSSGSGSYNEQFF. The full variable domain, its missing parts supplied by reference TRBV7-2 and TRBJ2-1, is GAGVSQSPSNKVTEKGKDVELRCDPISGHTALYWYRQSLGQGLEFLIYFQGNSAPDKSGLPSDRFSAERTGGSVSTLTIQRTQQEDSAVYLCASSLSSGSGSYNEQFFGPGTRLTVL.

There are many counts of this clonotype. The CDR3, as DNA: TGTGCCAGCAGCCGCGACAGGAATGAAAAACTGTTTTTT. Protein sequence: CASSRDRNEKLFF. This chain connects TRBV7-2 to TRBJ1-4; D is perhaps TRBD1 (6 bases). V lost 5 bases and J 5 bases, leaving 9 bases between the germline ends. Per germline, CDR1 SGHTA and CDR2 FQGNSA. This CDR3 spans 13 amino acids.

This clonotype has at least ten counts. This sequence joins TRBV10-3 and TRBJ2-1; D perhaps matches TRBD2 (6 bases). CDR1 is ENHRY and CDR2 is SYGVKD in the germline V gene. CDR3 size: 14 residues. The V end lost 8 bases, the J end lost 0 bases, and 11 bases lay between the germline ends. The DNA of the CDR3 is TGTGCCATCTGTCCCGGGAGCTCCTACAATGAGCAGTTCTTC. As protein: CAICPGSSYNEQFF.

This clonotype was counted many times. J is TRBJ2-7 and V is TRBV5-1; D is undetermined. CDR3 length: 15 residues. CDR1 is SGHRS, CDR2 YFSETQ, per germline. V shed 5 bases and J shed 4 bases, with 19 bases lying between them. The chain's CDR3 is CASSPDNPDGYEQYF. For the CDR3, the DNA is TGCGCCAGCAGTCCCGACAACCCCGACGGGTACGAGCAGTACTTC.

V and J are TRBV27 and TRBJ1-4, with 11 nucleotides matching TRBD1. Trimming cost V 5 bases and J 7 bases; bases outside gene matches: 3. The germline CDR1 and CDR2 sequences are MNHEY and SMNVEV (reference sequence). The CDR3 spans 14 residues. CDR3 DNA sequence: TGTGCCAGCAGTCGGGGACAGGGGGGTGAAAAACTGTTTTTT. It specifies CASSRGQGGEKLFF.

This clonotype was seen at least ten times. The rearrangement links TRBV20-1 to TRBJ2-3, with D hard to call. V was cut by 1 base and J by 6 bases, with 11 bases left in between. This CDR3 has 13 amino acids. Germline CDR1 and CDR2: DFQATT and SNEGSKA (reference sequence). CDR3: CSARAPDLDTQYF. CDR3 nucleotide sequence: TGCAGTGCTAGAGCCCCCGACCTCGATACGCAGTATTTT.